This record covers a single T cell receptor beta chain. Its antigen is not identified. This CDR3 contains 13 residues. J lost 13 bases, V lost 5 bases, and 11 bases had no gene match. The germline CDR1 and CDR2 sequences are GTSNPN and SVGIG (reference sequence). Expressed TCRB transcripts were sequenced because the isolated RNA had all been reverse transcribed beforehand. Some clones are missing from TCRdb's copy, which holds only in-frame ones; the method was immunoSEQ multiplex PCR. Altogether around 280,000 clones are present, 15% being singletons, with the ten largest covering about 0.014%. These data originate in a study of beta chain features in type 1 diabetes. Study observations and caveats: For patients and controls alike, PCR might favor shorter templates to the same degree. Because the template was cDNA, high-expressing cells might be over-represented. Researchers could not determine here whether HLA type influences TCRB rearrangement. Type 1 diabetes patients showed a moderate but significant shortening of TCRB CDR3s in all four CD4+ subsets.

The receptor's source is a man aged 18-30 years with type 1 diabetes. Sequencing used naive CD4+ T cells from blood. The chain uses TRBV30 and TRBJ1-6; 7 bases match TRBD1. CDR3 in DNA: TGTGCCTGGGACCGCCTTACAGGGGACCCCCTCCACTTT. This translates into CAWDRLTGDPLHF.